Below are 29 T cell receptor beta chains sequenced from a single sample in a study of blood T cell repertoires in COVID-19. Libraries were prepared by immunoSEQ multiplex PCR; TCRdb keeps only in-frame clonotypes and omits some of them. The sample carries roughly 320,000 clones, 70% to 90% recorded once. The sequenced material came from peripheral blood. These TCRs come from a woman in her forties or fifties with COVID-19, enrolled during active disease.

The chain links TRBV30 to TRBJ2-7; 12 nucleotides align to TRBD2. Germline V gene data show CDR1 as GTSNPN and CDR2 as SVGIG (reference sequence). This CDR3 spans 15 amino acids. V trimming: 5 bases; J trimming: 4 bases; junction bases outside the gene matches: 9. DNA for the CDR3: TGTGCCTGGGAAGAAACTAGCGGGAGGTGGTACGAGCAGTACTTC. Translating gives CAWEETSGRWYEQYF.

This clone was recorded a few times. The chain combines TRBV5-1 with TRBJ2-3, with 11 bases fitting TRBD1. The V gene end was trimmed by 2 bases and the J gene end by 4 bases; junction bases not matched to a gene: 9. Germline-derived CDR1 and CDR2 are SGHRS and YFSETQ. This CDR3 region has 17 residues. CDR3 DNA sequence: TGCGCCAGCAGCTTCCCGTTGGACAGGGGGCGCGCAGATACGCAGTATTTT. As protein: CASSFPLDRGRADTQYF.

J is TRBJ1-1 and V is TRBV14; D is perhaps TRBD1 (6 bases). The CDR3 has 15 residues. The V gene's germline CDR1 is SGHDN and CDR2 FVKESK. The V and J ends lost 3 bases and 0 bases respectively, with 11 bases between them. As DNA, the CDR3 is TGTGCCAGCAGCCATCGACAGGTCCTGAACACTGAAGCTTTCTTT. Translation gives CASSHRQVLNTEAFF. The whole variable domain, filled in from reference TRBV14 and TRBJ1-1, reads EAGVTQFPSHSVIEKGQTVTLRCDPISGHDNLYWYRRVMGKEIKFLLHFVKESKQDESGMPNNRFLAERTGGTYSTLKVQPAELEDSGVYFCASSHRQVLNTEAFFGQGTRLTVV.

J is TRBJ2-5 and V is TRBV11-2, with 8 positions matching TRBD1. CDR1 and CDR2 from the germline V gene are SGHAT and FQNNGV. J lost 5 bases, V lost 2 bases, and 10 bases had no gene match. The CDR3 covers 16 residues. The CDR3 loop reads CASSLPRTGPGETQYF. The CDR3 region has the DNA TGTGCCAGCAGCTTACCCCGGACAGGGCCTGGTGAGACCCAGTACTTC. Looking up the rest from reference TRBV11-2 and TRBJ2-5 gives the full variable domain: EAGVAQSPRYKIIEKRQSVAFWCNPISGHATLYWYQQILGQGPKLLIQFQNNGVVDDSQLPKDRFSAERLKGVDSTLKIQPAKLEDSAVYLCASSLPRTGPGETQYFGPGTRLLVL.

V gene TRBV5-1 combines with J gene TRBJ2-1; 10 bases line up with TRBD2. The CDR3 consists of 12 residues. Per germline, CDR1 SGHRS and CDR2 YFSETQ. V was clipped by 4 bases and J by 16 bases; unmatched bases: 8. CDR3: CASSHTSGNHFF. In nucleotides, the CDR3 is TGCGCCAGCAGCCACACTAGCGGGAATCATTTCTTC.

This clone was observed once. This chain uses TRBV2 with TRBJ1-1; TRBD1 matches at 7 bases. Trimming at V came to 5 bases and at J to 6 bases, leaving 15 bases not matched to a gene. The CDR3 totals 16 residues. Germline lookup yields CDR1 SNHLY and CDR2 FYNNEI. DNA of the CDR3: TGTGCCAGCAGTCTTAGCAGGGGGTTAGGGGTCGCTGAAGCTTTCTTT. This gives the protein CASSLSRGLGVAEAFF.

This chain connects TRBV4-1 to TRBJ1-2, with D possibly being TRBD1 (5 bases). The CDR3 length is 14 residues. Looked up from germline, CDR1 is MGHRA and CDR2 is YSYEKL. The ends were cut back, 0 bases at V and 7 bases at J, with 12 bases in the middle. The CDR3 sequence: CASSQDRVLGGYTF. As DNA, the CDR3 is TGCGCCAGCAGCCAAGACAGGGTATTGGGTGGCTACACCTTC.

The chain has TRBV7-2 and TRBJ2-7; TRBD1 might be the D (6 bases). There are 15 residues in the CDR3. Trimming took off 4 bases at V and 2 bases at J, with 15 bases between the two ends. The germline V gene encodes CDR1 SGHTA and CDR2 FQGNSA. CDR3 loop: CASSSSGVATYEQYF. DNA of the CDR3: TGTGCCAGCAGCTCGTCAGGGGTCGCTACCTACGAGCAGTACTTC.

The V and J genes are TRBV2 and TRBJ1-1, with D hard to call. V was cut by 6 bases and J by 9 bases, with 11 bases left in between. The CDR3 runs 11 residues. CDR1 SNHLY and CDR2 FYNNEI come from the germline V gene. This CDR3 reads CASRVPQKAFF. The CDR3 DNA follows: TGTGCCAGCAGGGTTCCGCAGAAAGCTTTCTTT.

The chain employs TRBV6-6 and TRBJ1-2; D not certain. V was shortened by 7 bases and J by 5 bases, with 20 bases between the two germline ends. This CDR3 has 15 amino acids. Germline V gene sequence: CDR1 MNHNY, CDR2 SVGAGI (reference sequence). CDR3 sequence: CASTAGIRGGYGYTF. CDR3 coding DNA: TGTGCCAGCACCGCCGGGATCCGGGGAGGGTATGGCTACACCTTC.

This chain joins TRBV30 and TRBJ1-6; 10 nucleotides align to TRBD1. The CDR3 covers 16 residues. The germline gives CDR1 GTSNPN, CDR2 SVGIG (reference sequence). The trim removed 1 base at V and 8 bases at J, leaving 8 bases unmatched. CDR3 sequence reads: CAWSADRGQRYSPLHF. In DNA form, the CDR3 reads TGTGCCTGGAGTGCTGACAGGGGGCAAAGATATTCACCCCTCCACTTT.

The chain employs TRBV4-1 and TRBJ1-2, with D perhaps TRBD1 (6 bases). Germline CDR1 and CDR2: MGHRA and YSYEKL. CDR3 size: 15 residues. V lost 3 bases and J 3 bases, leaving 14 bases between the germline ends. CDR3 sequence reads: CASSQDAQGHYGYTF. In DNA, the CDR3 is TGCGCCAGCAGCCAGGACGCACAGGGTCACTATGGCTACACCTTC.

The rearrangement joins TRBV11-2 to TRBJ2-2; a weak D match, TRBD1 (5 bases). Trimming cost V 3 bases and J 7 bases, with 12 bases left between them. This CDR3 has 14 residues. Germline V gene sequence: CDR1 SGHAT, CDR2 FQNNGV. This CDR3 is CASSFLGESGELFF. CDR3 coding DNA: TGTGCCAGCAGCTTTCTAGGGGAAAGCGGGGAGCTGTTTTTT. The full variable domain, its missing parts supplied by reference TRBV11-2 and TRBJ2-2, is EAGVAQSPRYKIIEKRQSVAFWCNPISGHATLYWYQQILGQGPKLLIQFQNNGVVDDSQLPKDRFSAERLKGVDSTLKIQPAKLEDSAVYLCASSFLGESGELFFGEGSRLTVL.

CDR3 loop: CASSYSTGQPQHF. CDR3 nucleotide sequence: TGTGCCAGCAGTTACTCGACTGGACAGCCCCAGCATTTT. The chain couples TRBV6-2 or TRBV6-3 to TRBJ1-5; D call uncertain. The CDR3 extends over 13 amino acids. The germline V and J ends were trimmed by 0 bases and 7 bases, with 7 bases remaining between them. CDR1 is MNHEY and CDR2 is SVGEGT in the germline V gene.

The CDR3: CASTLGWAGETQYF. The CDR3 nucleotides are TGTGCCAGCACCTTAGGGTGGGCGGGTGAGACCCAGTACTTC. The V and J genes are TRBV28 and TRBJ2-5; D possibly corresponds to TRBD2 (5 bases). The CDR3 contains 14 residues. Germline CDR1 and CDR2: MDHEN and SYDVKM. With 7 bases removed from V and 5 bases from J, the gap between germline ends came to 17 bases.

The chain couples TRBV19 to TRBJ2-2; 10 bases align to TRBD1. Unmatched junction bases numbered 5, after V lost 6 bases and J lost 7 bases. This CDR3 has 14 residues. CDR1 and CDR2 (germline): LNHDA, SQIVND (reference sequence). In DNA, the CDR3 is TGTGCCAGTAGCCAGACAGGGGGCGGCGGGGAGCTGTTTTTT. Translated, it gives CASSQTGGGGELFF.

The chain joins TRBV6-1 to TRBJ2-1; tentative D call: TRBD1 (6 bases). The germline gives CDR1 MNHNS, CDR2 SASEGT. The CDR3 length is 16 residues. V was pared by 4 bases and J by 0 bases, with 13 bases between. CDR3 coding DNA: TGTGCCAGCAGTGTCAACAGGGTTGACTCCTACAATGAGCAGTTCTTC. Its protein product is CASSVNRVDSYNEQFF.

V is TRBV5-1 and J is TRBJ1-6; D gene unclear. The CDR3 is 16 residues long. Germline values: CDR1 SGHRS, CDR2 YFSETQ. V gave up 3 bases and J gave up 1 base, with 11 bases separating them. CDR3: CASSSRPGSYNSPLHF. CDR3 DNA sequence: TGCGCCAGCAGCTCCCGCCCGGGATCCTATAATTCACCCCTCCACTTT.

This clone was seen a single time. V gene TRBV19 combines with J gene TRBJ1-2; the D gene is possibly TRBD1 (6 bases). The V end was cut by 3 bases, the J end by 0 bases, with 17 bases between. Per the germline V gene, CDR1 is LNHDA and CDR2 is SQIVND (reference sequence). The CDR3 length is 17 residues. The CDR3 sequence: CASSIRLTGATNYGYTF. The CDR3 nucleotides are TGTGCCAGTAGTATCCGCCTGACAGGCGCAACTAACTATGGCTACACCTTC.

J is TRBJ2-7 and V is TRBV6-6; the match to TRBD2 covers 10 bases. V lost 0 bases, J lost 6 bases, and 8 bases stayed unmatched. This CDR3 contains 16 residues. Germline V gene lookup returns CDR1 MNHNY and CDR2 SVGAGI (reference sequence). In nucleotides, the CDR3 is TGTGCCAGCAGTTACTCGTTTCTAGCGGGAGTCGGCGAGCAGTACTTC. It yields the protein CASSYSFLAGVGEQYF.

This clone came up once. The chain employs TRBV7-8 and TRBJ2-7, with D possibly TRBD2 on 6 matching bases. Germline CDR1 reads SGHVS; CDR2 reads FQNEAQ. The CDR3 length is 13 residues. Trimming stripped 5 bases from V and 4 bases from J, with 12 bases between. The CDR3 is CASSLGGRYEQYF. In DNA form, the CDR3 reads TGTGCCAGCAGCCTGGGAGGACGATACGAGCAGTACTTC.

The chain is built from TRBV4-3 and TRBJ2-2; weak D call: TRBD1 (6 bases). The germline gives CDR1 LGHNA, CDR2 YSLEER. CDR3 size: 16 residues. Trimming took off 0 bases at V and 6 bases at J, with 14 bases between the two ends. CDR3 loop: CASSQDRGEVSGELFF. CDR3 bases: TGCGCCAGCAGCCAAGACAGGGGCGAGGTGTCCGGGGAGCTGTTTTTT.

The V and J genes are TRBV11-3 and TRBJ2-7; TRBD2 aligns across 13 bases. Germline lookup yields CDR1 SGHNT and CDR2 YENEEA. Unmatched junction bases numbered 8, after V lost 5 bases and J lost 4 bases. This CDR3 region has 16 residues. CDR3 in DNA: TGTGCCAGCAGCCCGCCGGGACTAGCGGGATCTTACGAGCAGTACTTC. Translation gives CASSPPGLAGSYEQYF.

The gene calls are TRBV9 and TRBJ1-2; D remains unclear. Per the germline V gene, CDR1 is SGDLS and CDR2 is YYNGEE. This CDR3 spans 15 amino acids. Trimming pared 3 bases from V and 6 bases from J, leaving 18 bases between. CDR3 bases: TGTGCCAGCAGCGCCACCTTTGCCACAGTTCATGGCTACACCTTC. Protein product: CASSATFATVHGYTF. The whole variable domain, remainder taken from reference TRBV9 and TRBJ1-2, is DSGVTQTPKHLITATGQRVTLRCSPRSGDLSVYWYQQSLDQGLQFLIQYYNGEERAKGNILERFSAQQFPDLHSELNLSSLELGDSALYFCASSATFATVHGYTFGSGTRLTVV.

The table lists this clone with a count of one. The rearrangement uses TRBV6-2 or TRBV6-3 and TRBJ2-3; TRBD2 agrees at 11 bases. This CDR3 spans 17 amino acids. Germline CDR1 reads MNHEY; CDR2 reads SVGEGT. With 6 bases clipped from V and 0 bases from J, the junction kept 8 bases outside the gene matches. As DNA, the CDR3 is TGTGCCAGCAGCCCTCCCCGGACTAGCGGGAGCACAGATACGCAGTATTTT. Translating it yields CASSPPRTSGSTDTQYF.

The V and J genes are TRBV24-1 and TRBJ1-5; 8 bases are a match to TRBD1. The CDR3 has 15 residues. Per germline, CDR1 KGHDR and CDR2 SFDVKD. The V segment lost 8 bases and the J segment 5 bases; nucleotides outside the gene matches: 10. The CDR3 sequence is CATTLDRDKDQPQHF. The CDR3 DNA sequence: TGTGCCACCACCCTGGACAGGGATAAGGATCAGCCCCAGCATTTT.

This clone was observed a single time. The chain recombines TRBV5-1 with TRBJ1-2, with 9 nucleotides matching TRBD1. CDR3 length: 15 residues. The germline V gene has CDR1 SGHRS and CDR2 YFSETQ. With 5 bases clipped from V and 5 bases from J, the junction kept 10 bases outside the gene matches. The CDR3 region has the DNA TGCGCCAGCAGTTCCGGGGCGACAGGGGGGTATGGCTACACCTTC. This encodes CASSSGATGGYGYTF.

This clone was seen only once. The gene calls are TRBV5-1 and TRBJ2-6, with TRBD2 matching over 7 bases. Trimming removed 4 bases from V and 0 bases from J; junction bases left unmatched: 7. The CDR3 is 17 residues long. From germline, CDR1 is SGHRS and CDR2 YFSETQ. The CDR3 here is CASSAGVPSSGANVLTF. Here the CDR3 DNA reads TGCGCCAGCAGCGCGGGGGTTCCCAGCTCTGGGGCCAACGTCCTGACTTTC.

In this sample, this clone turned up a few times. The rearrangement uses TRBV19 and TRBJ1-5; 7 bases match TRBD1. Trimming removed 3 bases from V and 9 bases from J; junction bases left unmatched: 5. The germline CDR1 and CDR2 sequences are LNHDA and SQIVND (reference sequence). The CDR3 consists of 13 residues. CDR3 in amino acids: CASSITGDGPQHF. Written as DNA, the CDR3 is TGTGCCAGTAGTATCACAGGGGATGGGCCCCAGCATTTT.